This T cell receptor (beta chain) was captured by sequencing in a study of cytomegalovirus exposure and HLA in healthy donors. For this clone: Its antigen is unidentified.

The CDR3 covers 15 residues. Looked up from germline, CDR1 is SEHNR and CDR2 is FQNEAQ (reference sequence). Trimming cost V 5 bases and J 3 bases; bases outside gene matches: 6. Study-wide results and caveats: The authors judged a highly shared variant cluster likely a sequencing artifact. Later on, an analysis tied 15,000 to 20,000 TCR beta sequences to HLA alleles at 0.05 false discovery rate. In a later analysis, most CMV-associated TCR beta chains appeared HLA-restricted. Among the most significant clusters, several appeared linked to common viral pathogens in a later analysis.

60 Vbeta and 13 Jbeta primers were used in PCR. TCRdb's copy holds only in-frame clones and misses some; the assay was immunoSEQ multiplex PCR. The table lists about 110,000 clones. The clonotype comes from a man aged 35 to 55 in good health and CMV-seropositive. The sample consisted of PBMCs. The gene calls are TRBV7-9 and TRBJ2-1; 8 bases agree with TRBD2. Written as DNA, the CDR3 is TGTGCCAGCAGCCCCCCGGGGGGGCGCTACAATGAGCAGTTCTTC. Residues: CASSPPGGRYNEQFF.